This T cell receptor (beta chain) is from a study of blood T cell repertoires in COVID-19. Background on the study: Whether acute or convalescent, the COVID-19 samples came from the United States, Italy and Spain. Nucleic acid was either cDNA or gDNA, and it came from T cells, B-cell-depleted T cells, or PBMCs.

The authors' processing: Amplification of reference gene primers provided the estimated nucleated cell counts. TCRdb keeps only in-frame clones here, not all; method: immunoSEQ multiplex PCR. That table furnishes V, J and clone size, whereas the DNA furnished D and trimming. This sample has approximately 400,000 clones, with roughly 90% found just once. Germline V lookup: CDR1 SGHTA, CDR2 FQGTGA. This CDR3 comprises 15 residues. V was shortened by 4 bases and J by 4 bases, with 13 bases between the two germline ends. This sequence joins TRBV7-3 and TRBJ2-2; D unclear. This sequence originates from a man aged 35 to 55 with acute or convalescent COVID-19. Sequenced input: peripheral blood. Written as DNA, the CDR3 is TGTGCCAGCAGCTCCCTCCCCACAAGCACCGGGGAGCTGTTTTTT. It encodes CASSSLPTSTGELFF.